This T cell receptor (beta chain) was recorded in a study of CD8 T cells in ankylosing spondylitis. TCRdb passed the 5' RACE reads through MiXCR, listing each CDR3 protein once. The data contain around 130,000 distinct CDR3 sequences, 9.3% of them singletons. V was clipped by 1 base and J by 5 bases; unmatched bases: 7. Germline V gives CDR1 SGHTA, CDR2 FQGNSA. This CDR3 is built from 15 residues. This clonotype was observed at least ten times. The specimen was blood, either unsorted or a sorted T cell fraction (not recorded which). This chain links TRBV7-2 with TRBJ1-1, with 7 bases matching TRBD1. This clonotype was obtained from a male donor with ankylosing spondylitis or in good health (not recorded which). CDR3 sequence: CASSLVGGAETEAFF. As DNA, the CDR3 is TGTGCCAGCAGCTTAGTAGGGGGCGCGGAGACTGAAGCTTTCTTT.